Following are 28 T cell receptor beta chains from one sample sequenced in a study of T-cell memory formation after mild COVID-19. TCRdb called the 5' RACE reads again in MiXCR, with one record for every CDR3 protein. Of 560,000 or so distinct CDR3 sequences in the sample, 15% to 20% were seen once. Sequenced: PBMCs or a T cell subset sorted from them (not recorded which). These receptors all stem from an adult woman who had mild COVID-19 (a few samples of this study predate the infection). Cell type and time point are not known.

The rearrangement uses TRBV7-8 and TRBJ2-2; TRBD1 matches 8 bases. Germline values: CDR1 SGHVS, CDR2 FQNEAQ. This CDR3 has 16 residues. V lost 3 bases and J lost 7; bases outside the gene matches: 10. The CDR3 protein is CASSLFVDRVVGELFF. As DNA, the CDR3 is TGTGCCAGCAGCTTGTTTGTGGACAGGGTGGTCGGGGAGCTGTTTTTT.

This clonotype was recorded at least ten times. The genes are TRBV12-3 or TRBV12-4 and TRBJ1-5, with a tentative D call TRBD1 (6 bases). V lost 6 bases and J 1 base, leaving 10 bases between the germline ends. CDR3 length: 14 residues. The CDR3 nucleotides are TGTGCCAGCAGGGGGGGGGCCAGCAATCAGCCCCAGCATTTT. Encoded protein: CASRGGASNQPQHF.

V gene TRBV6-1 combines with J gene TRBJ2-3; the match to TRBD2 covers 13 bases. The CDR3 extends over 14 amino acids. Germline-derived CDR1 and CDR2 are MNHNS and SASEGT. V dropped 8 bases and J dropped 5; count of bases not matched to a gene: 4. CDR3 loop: CASAGTSGIDTQYF. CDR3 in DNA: TGTGCCAGCGCCGGGACTAGCGGGATAGATACGCAGTATTTT.

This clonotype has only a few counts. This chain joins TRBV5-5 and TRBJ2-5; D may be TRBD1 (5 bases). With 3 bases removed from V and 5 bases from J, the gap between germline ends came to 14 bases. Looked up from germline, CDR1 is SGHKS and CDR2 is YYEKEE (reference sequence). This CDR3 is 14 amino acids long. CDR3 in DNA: TGTGCCAGCAGCTCTTTGTCAGGGCTTGAGACCCAGTACTTC. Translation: CASSSLSGLETQYF. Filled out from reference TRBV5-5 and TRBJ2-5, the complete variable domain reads DAGVTQSPTHLIKTRGQQVTLRCSPISGHKSVSWYQQVLGQGPQFIFQYYEKEERGRGNFPDRFSARQFPNYSSELNVNALLLGDSALYLCASSSLSGLETQYFGPGTRLLVL.

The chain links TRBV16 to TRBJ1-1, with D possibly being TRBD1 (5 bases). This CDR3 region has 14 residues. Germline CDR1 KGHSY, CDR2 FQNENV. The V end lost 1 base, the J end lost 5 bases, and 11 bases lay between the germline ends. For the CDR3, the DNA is TGTGCCAGCAGCCAATATTCAGGGATAACTGAAGCTTTCTTT. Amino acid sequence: CASSQYSGITEAFF. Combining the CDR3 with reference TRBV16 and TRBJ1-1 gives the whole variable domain GEEVAQTPKHLVRGEGQKAKLYCAPIKGHSYVFWYQQVLKNEFKFLISFQNENVFDETGMPKERFSAKCLPNSPCSLEIQATKLEDSAVYFCASSQYSGITEAFFGQGTRLTVV.

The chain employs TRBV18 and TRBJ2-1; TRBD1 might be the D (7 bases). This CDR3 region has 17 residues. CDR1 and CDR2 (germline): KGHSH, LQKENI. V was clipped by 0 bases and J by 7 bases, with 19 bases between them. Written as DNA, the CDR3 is TGTGCCAGCTCACCACCGAGGATGGGGGGACAGATGAATGAGCAGTTCTTC. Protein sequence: CASSPPRMGGQMNEQFF.

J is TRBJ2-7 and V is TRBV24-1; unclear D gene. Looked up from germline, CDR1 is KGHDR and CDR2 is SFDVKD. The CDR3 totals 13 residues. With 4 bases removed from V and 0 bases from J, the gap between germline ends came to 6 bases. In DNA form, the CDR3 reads TGTGCCACCAGTGAGCAGGACTCCTACGAGCAGTACTTC. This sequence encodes CATSEQDSYEQYF.

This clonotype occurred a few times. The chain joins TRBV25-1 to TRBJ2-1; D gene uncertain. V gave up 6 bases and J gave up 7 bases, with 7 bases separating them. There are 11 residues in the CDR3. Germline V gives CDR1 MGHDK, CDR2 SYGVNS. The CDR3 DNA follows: TGTGCCAGCAGGGTATGGAATGAGCAGTTCTTC. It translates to CASRVWNEQFF.

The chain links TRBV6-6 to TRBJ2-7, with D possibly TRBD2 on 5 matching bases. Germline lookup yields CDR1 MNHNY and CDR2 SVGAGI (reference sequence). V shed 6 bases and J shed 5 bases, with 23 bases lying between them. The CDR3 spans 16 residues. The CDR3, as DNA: TGTGCCAGCAGCCAGGCCACCGGACTCCCGGCAGACGAGCAGTACTTC. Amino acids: CASSQATGLPADEQYF.

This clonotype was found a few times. CDR3 bases: TGTGCCAGCAGCTCCCCCTGGGGGGGGGCGAACGAGCAGTACTTC. It yields the protein CASSSPWGGANEQYF. V and J are TRBV11-3 and TRBJ2-7, with D possibly matching TRBD2 (7 bases). Germline loops: CDR1 SGHNT, CDR2 YENEEA. V was pared by 4 bases and J by 5 bases, with 18 bases between. The CDR3 extends over 15 amino acids.

CDR3 sequence (DNA): TGCGCCAGCAGCTTGGAGCAGGGCGCCGAGCAGTACTTC. Residues: CASSLEQGAEQYF. V and J are TRBV5-1 and TRBJ2-7; D might be TRBD1 (5 bases). Germline lookup yields CDR1 SGHRS and CDR2 YFSETQ. This CDR3 comprises 13 residues. Trimming cost V 0 bases and J 6 bases, with 10 bases left between them. The full variable domain, rest sourced from reference TRBV5-1 and TRBJ2-7, is KAGVTQTPRYLIKTRGQQVTLSCSPISGHRSVSWYQQTPGQGLQFLFEYFSETQRNKGNFPGRFSGRQFSNSRSEMNVSTLELGDSALYLCASSLEQGAEQYFGPGTRLTVT.

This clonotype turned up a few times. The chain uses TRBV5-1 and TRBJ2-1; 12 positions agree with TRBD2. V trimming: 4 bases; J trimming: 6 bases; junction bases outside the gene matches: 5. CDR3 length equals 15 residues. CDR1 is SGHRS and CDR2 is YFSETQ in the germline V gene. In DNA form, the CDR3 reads TGCGCCAGCAGCCTTTCTAGCGGGGGGGCCAATGAGCAGTTCTTC. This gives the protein CASSLSSGGANEQFF.

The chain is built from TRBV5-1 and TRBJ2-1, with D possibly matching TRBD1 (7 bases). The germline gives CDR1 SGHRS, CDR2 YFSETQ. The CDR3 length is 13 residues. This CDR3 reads CATAGGRGNEQFF. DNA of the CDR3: TGCGCTACCGCAGGGGGGAGAGGCAATGAGCAGTTCTTC.

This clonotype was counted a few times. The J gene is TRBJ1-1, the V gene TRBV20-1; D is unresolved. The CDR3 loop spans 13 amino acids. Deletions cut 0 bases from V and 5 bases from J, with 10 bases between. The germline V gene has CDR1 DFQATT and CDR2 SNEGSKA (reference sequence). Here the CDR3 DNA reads TGCAGTGCTAGAGAACATACGGGGACTGAAGCTTTCTTT. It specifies CSAREHTGTEAFF.

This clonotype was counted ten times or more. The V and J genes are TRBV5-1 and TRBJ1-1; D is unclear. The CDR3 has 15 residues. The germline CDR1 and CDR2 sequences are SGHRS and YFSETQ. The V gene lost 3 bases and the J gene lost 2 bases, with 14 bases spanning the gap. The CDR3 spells CASSYKEVVNTEAFF. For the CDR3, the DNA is TGCGCCAGCAGCTATAAAGAGGTGGTCAACACTGAAGCTTTCTTT.

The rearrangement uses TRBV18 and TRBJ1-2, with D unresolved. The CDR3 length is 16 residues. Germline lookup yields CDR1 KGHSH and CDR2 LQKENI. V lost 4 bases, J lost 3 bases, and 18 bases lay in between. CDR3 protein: CASSLKDPWQDYGYTF. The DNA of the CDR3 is TGTGCCAGCTCACTTAAAGACCCGTGGCAGGACTATGGCTACACCTTC.

The CDR3 DNA follows: TGTGCCAGCAGTTTAGGAAGGAATGCGGGTCCAGATACGCAGTATTTT. Protein product: CASSLGRNAGPDTQYF. V and J are TRBV12-3 or TRBV12-4 and TRBJ2-3; TRBD2 might be the D (5 bases). V was trimmed by 1 base and J by 4 bases, leaving 15 bases between them. There are 16 residues in the CDR3.

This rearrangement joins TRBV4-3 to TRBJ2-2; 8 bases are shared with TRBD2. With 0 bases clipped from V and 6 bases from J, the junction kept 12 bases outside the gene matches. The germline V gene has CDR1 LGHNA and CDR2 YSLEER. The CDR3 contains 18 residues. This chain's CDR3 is CASSQDRWAGGVSGELFF. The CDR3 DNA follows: TGCGCCAGCAGCCAAGATCGGTGGGCGGGAGGAGTCTCCGGGGAGCTGTTTTTT.

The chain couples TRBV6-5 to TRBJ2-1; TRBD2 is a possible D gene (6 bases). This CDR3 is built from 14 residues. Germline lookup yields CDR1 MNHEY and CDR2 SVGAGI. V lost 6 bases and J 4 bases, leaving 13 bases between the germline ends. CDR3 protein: CASSTLSGYNEQFF. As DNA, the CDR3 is TGTGCCAGCAGCACCTTAAGCGGGTACAATGAGCAGTTCTTC.

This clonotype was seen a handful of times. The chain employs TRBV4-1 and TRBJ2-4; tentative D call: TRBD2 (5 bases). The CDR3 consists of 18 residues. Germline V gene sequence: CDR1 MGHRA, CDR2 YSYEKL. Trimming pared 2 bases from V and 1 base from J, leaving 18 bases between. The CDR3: CASSQPREGLRAKNIQYF. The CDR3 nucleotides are TGCGCCAGCAGCCAACCCCGGGAAGGACTTAGGGCCAAAAACATTCAGTACTTC.

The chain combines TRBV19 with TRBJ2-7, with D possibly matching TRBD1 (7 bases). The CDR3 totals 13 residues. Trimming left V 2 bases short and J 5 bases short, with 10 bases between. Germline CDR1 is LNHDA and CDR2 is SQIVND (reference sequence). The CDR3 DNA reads TGTGCCAGTAGTATACAGGGGGGAGACGAGCAGTACTTC. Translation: CASSIQGGDEQYF.

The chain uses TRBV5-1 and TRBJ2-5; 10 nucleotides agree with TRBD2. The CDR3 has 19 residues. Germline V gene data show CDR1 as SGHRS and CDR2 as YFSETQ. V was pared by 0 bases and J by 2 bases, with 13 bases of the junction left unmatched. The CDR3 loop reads CASSLDRELLAGIQETQYF. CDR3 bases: TGCGCCAGCAGCTTGGATCGAGAACTACTAGCGGGGATTCAAGAGACCCAGTACTTC.

The CDR3 sequence: CASSLSRWEQYF. CDR3 sequence (DNA): TGTGCCAGCAGCTTAAGTCGCTGGGAGCAGTACTTC. The chain links TRBV7-9 to TRBJ2-7; D ambiguous. Per the germline V gene, CDR1 is SEHNR and CDR2 is FQNEAQ (reference sequence). V was cut by 2 bases and J by 7 bases, with 9 bases left in between. The CDR3 contains 12 residues. The variable domain in full, with the rest retrieved from reference TRBV7-9 and TRBJ2-7, is DTGVSQNPRHKITKRGQNVTFRCDPISEHNRLYWYRQTLGQGPEFLTYFQNEAQLEKSRLLSDRFSAERPKGSFSTLEIQRTEQGDSAMYLCASSLSRWEQYFGPGTRLTVT.

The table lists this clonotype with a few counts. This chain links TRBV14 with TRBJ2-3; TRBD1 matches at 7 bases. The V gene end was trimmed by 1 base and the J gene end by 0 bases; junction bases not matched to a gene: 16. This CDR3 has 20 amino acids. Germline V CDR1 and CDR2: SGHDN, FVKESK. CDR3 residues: CASSQGVHRGPTYSTDTQYF. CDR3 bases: TGTGCCAGCAGCCAAGGGGTTCACAGGGGCCCGACCTATAGCACAGATACGCAGTATTTT.

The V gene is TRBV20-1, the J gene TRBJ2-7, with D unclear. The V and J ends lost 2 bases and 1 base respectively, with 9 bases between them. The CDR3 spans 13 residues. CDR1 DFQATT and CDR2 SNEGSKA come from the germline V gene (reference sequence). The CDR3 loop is CSARTAQSYEQYF. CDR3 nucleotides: TGCAGTGCTAGAACCGCGCAATCCTACGAGCAGTACTTC.

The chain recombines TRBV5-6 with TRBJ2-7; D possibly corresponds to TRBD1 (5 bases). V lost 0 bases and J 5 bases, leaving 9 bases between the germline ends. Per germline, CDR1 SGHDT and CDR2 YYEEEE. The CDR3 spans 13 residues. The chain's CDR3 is CASSLVEGDEQYF. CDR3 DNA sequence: TGTGCCAGCAGCTTGGTCGAAGGGGACGAGCAGTACTTC. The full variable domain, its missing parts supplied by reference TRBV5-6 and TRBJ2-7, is DAGVTQSPTHLIKTRGQQVTLRCSPKSGHDTVSWYQQALGQGPQFIFQYYEEEERQRGNFPDRFSGHQFPNYSSELNVNALLLGDSALYLCASSLVEGDEQYFGPGTRLTVT.

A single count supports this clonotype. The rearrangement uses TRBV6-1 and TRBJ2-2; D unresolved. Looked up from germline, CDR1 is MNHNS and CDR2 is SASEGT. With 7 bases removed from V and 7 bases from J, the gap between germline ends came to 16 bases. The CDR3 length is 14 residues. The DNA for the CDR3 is TGTGCCAGCAACAGACTGGGTCTCAGCGGGGAGCTGTTTTTT. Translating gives CASNRLGLSGELFF.

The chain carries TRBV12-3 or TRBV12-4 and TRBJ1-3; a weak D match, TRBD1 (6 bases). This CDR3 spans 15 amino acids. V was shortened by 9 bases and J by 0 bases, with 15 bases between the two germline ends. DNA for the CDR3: TGTGCCAGTAATGAACAGGGTTACTCTGGAAACACCATATATTTT. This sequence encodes CASNEQGYSGNTIYF.